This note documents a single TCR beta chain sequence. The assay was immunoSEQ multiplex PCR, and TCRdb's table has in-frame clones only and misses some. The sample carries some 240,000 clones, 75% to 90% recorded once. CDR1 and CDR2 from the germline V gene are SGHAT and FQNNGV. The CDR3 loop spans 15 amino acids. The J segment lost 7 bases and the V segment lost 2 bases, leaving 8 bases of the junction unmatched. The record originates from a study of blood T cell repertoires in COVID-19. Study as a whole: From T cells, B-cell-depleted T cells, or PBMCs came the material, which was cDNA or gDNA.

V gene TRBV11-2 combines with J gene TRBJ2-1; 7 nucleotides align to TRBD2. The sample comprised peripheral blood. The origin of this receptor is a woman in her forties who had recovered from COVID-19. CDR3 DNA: TGTGCCAGCAGCTTAATAGTAGGGAGGGCAAATGAGCAGTTCTTC. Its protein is CASSLIVGRANEQFF.